Sequencing of this T cell receptor (beta chain) was carried out in a study of shared clonotypes between healthy human individuals. The germline gives CDR1 KGHSH, CDR2 LQKENI. V was pared by 3 bases and J by 1 base, with 12 bases between. The CDR3 is made up of 15 amino acids. The assay was immunoSEQ multiplex PCR, and TCRdb's table has in-frame clones only and misses some. The profile shows 2 million to 2.5 million clones, 90% to 95% of them singletons. The TCR comes from a man between 18 and 35 years old in good health. Some clones in this sample may be carry-over from other donors' samples. The chain recombines TRBV18 with TRBJ1-1; D uncertain. Sequencing used naive CD4+ T cells from PBMCs. As for subset: CD45RA+ positively selected. The CDR3 here is CASSPSGIRNTEAFF. DNA for the CDR3: TGTGCCAGCTCACCGTCGGGCATAAGGAACACTGAAGCTTTCTTT.